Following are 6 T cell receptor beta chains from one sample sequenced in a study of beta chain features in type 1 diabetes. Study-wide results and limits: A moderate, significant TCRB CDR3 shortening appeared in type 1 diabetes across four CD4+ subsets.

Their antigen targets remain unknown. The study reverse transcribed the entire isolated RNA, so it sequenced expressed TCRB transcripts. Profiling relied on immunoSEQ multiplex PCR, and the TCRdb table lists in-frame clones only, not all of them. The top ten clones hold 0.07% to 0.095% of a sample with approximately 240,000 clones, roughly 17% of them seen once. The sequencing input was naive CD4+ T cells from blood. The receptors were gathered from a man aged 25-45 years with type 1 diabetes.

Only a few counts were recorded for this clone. The CDR3 region has the DNA TGTGCCAGCAGCTTAGTTTTCAATGAGCAGTTCTTC. This sequence encodes CASSLVFNEQFF. V usage is TRBV7-2 and J usage is TRBJ2-1; D not resolved. CDR3 length: 12 residues. Trimming stripped 1 base from V and 6 bases from J, with 4 bases between. Germline CDR1 is SGHTA and CDR2 is FQGNSA.

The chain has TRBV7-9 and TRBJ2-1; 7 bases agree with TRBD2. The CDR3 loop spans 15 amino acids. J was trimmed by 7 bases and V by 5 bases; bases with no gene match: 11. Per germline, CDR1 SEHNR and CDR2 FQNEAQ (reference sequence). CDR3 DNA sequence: TGTGCCAGCAGCGTCCGGAAGCGGGATTGGAATGAGCAGTTCTTC. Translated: CASSVRKRDWNEQFF.

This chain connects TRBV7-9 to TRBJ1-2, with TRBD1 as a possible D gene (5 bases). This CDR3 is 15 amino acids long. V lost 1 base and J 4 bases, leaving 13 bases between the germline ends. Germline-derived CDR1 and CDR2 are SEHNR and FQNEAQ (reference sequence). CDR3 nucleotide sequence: TGTGCCAGCAGCTTAGGACAGCTCGCCCTCTATGGCTACACCTTC. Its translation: CASSLGQLALYGYTF.

As DNA, the CDR3 is TGTGCCAGCAGCCCGTTTCAGGGAGGGTATACGCAGTATTTT. Translating it yields CASSPFQGGYTQYF. The J gene is TRBJ2-3, the V gene TRBV7-6, with 7 positions matching TRBD2. The CDR3 has 14 residues. Trimming at V came to 5 bases and at J to 7 bases, leaving 9 bases not matched to a gene. The germline gives CDR1 SGHVS, CDR2 FNYEAQ.

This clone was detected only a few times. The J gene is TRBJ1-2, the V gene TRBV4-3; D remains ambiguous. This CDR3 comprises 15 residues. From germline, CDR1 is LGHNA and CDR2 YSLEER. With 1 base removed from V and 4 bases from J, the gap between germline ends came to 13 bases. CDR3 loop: CASSQAKGSLYGYTF. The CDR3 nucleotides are TGCGCCAGCAGCCAAGCCAAAGGCAGCCTCTATGGCTACACCTTC.

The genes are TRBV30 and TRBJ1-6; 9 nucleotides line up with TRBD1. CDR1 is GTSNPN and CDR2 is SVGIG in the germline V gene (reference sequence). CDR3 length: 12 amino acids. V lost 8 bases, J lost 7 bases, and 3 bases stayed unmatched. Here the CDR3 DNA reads TGTGCCGGGGACAGGGTGAATTCACCCCTCCACTTT. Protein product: CAGDRVNSPLHF.